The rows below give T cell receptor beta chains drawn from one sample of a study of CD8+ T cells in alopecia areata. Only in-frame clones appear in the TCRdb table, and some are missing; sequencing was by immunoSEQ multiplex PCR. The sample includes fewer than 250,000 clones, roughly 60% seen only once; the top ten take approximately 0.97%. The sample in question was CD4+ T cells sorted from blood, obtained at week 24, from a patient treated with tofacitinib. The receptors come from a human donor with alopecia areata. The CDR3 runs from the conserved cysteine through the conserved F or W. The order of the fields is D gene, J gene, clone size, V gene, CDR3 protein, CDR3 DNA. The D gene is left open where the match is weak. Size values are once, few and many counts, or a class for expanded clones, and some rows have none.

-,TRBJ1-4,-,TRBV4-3,CASSQDLGGGTTNEKLFF,TGCGCCAGCAGCCAAGACCTTGGTGGGGGTACAACTAATGAAAAACTGTTTTTT
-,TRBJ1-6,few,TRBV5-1,CASSLESRSPLHF,TGCGCCAGCAGCTTGGAGTCAAGGTCACCCCTCCACTTT
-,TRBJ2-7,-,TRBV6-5,CASSYSPGGFTYEQYF,TGTGCCAGCAGTTACTCACCCGGGGGCTTTACCTACGAGCAGTACTTC
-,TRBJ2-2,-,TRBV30,CAWGLQGTTGELFF,TGTGCCTGGGGATTACAGGGAACCACCGGGGAGCTGTTTTTT
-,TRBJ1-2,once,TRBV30,CAWGEGNYGYTF,TGTGCCTGGGGAGAGGGAAACTATGGCTACACCTTC
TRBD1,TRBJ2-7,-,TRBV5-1,CASSPTIGTGIYEQYF,TGCGCCAGCAGCCCTACCATAGGGACAGGTATCTACGAGCAGTACTTC
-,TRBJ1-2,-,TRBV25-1,CASSADREYTF,TGTGCCAGCAGTGCCGACAGAGAGTACACCTTC
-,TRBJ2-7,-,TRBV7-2,CASSLEERYEQYF,TGTGCCAGCAGCTTGGAAGAACGGTACGAGCAGTACTTC
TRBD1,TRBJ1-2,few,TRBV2,CASSPRDREGGYTF,TGTGCCAGCAGTCCCCGGGACAGGGAAGGCGGCTACACCTTC
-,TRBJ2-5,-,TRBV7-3,CASSLPPQETQYF,TGTGCCAGCAGCCTTCCTCCTCAAGAGACCCAGTACTTC
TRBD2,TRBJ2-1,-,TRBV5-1,CASSKVGTSGDNEQFF,TGCGCCAGCAGCAAAGTGGGGACTAGCGGGGACAATGAGCAGTTCTTC
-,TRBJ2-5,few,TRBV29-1,CSAKAGQETQYF,TGCAGCGCTAAAGCAGGACAAGAGACCCAGTACTTC
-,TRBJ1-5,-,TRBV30,CAWSEGVYSNQPQHF,TGTGCCTGGAGTGAGGGGGTTTATAGCAATCAGCCCCAGCATTTT
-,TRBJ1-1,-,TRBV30,CAWSPSGIRGLNTEAFF,TGTGCCTGGAGCCCCTCGGGGATCCGGGGGTTGAACACTGAAGCTTTCTTT
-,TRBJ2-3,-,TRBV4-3,CASSQGFDTYTDTQYF,TGCGCCAGCAGCCAAGGCTTCGACACATACACAGATACGCAGTATTTT
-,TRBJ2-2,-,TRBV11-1,CASSLNTGELFF,TGTGCCAGCAGCTTAAACACCGGGGAGCTGTTTTTT
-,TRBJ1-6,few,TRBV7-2,CASSLALGDTLNSPLHF,TGTGCCAGCAGCTTAGCGTTGGGGGACACCTTAAATTCACCCCTCCACTTT
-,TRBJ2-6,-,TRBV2,CASSWGRQGANVLTF,TGTGCCAGCTCGTGGGGCCGGCAGGGGGCCAACGTCCTGACTTTC
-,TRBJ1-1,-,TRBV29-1,CSGWGTEAFF,TGCAGCGGGTGGGGCACTGAAGCTTTCTTT
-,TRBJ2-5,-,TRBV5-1,CASSLASETQYF,TGCGCCAGCAGCTTGGCCTCCGAGACCCAGTACTTC
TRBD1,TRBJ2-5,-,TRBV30,CAWNRGSETQYF,TGTGCCTGGAACAGGGGCTCGGAGACCCAGTACTTC
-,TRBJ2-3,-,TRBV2,CASRIRGSDTQYF,TGTGCCAGTCGGATTCGGGGGTCAGATACGCAGTATTTT
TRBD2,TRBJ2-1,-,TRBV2,CASSEAGTRINEQFF,TGTGCCAGCAGTGAAGCGGGGACTAGAATCAATGAGCAGTTCTTC
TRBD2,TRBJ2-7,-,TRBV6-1,CAISGTSEGTVQYF,TGTGCCATCAGTGGGACTAGCGAGGGGACAGTGCAGTACTTC
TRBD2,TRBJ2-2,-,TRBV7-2,CASSPPTSGGNTGELFF,TGTGCCAGCAGCCCCCCGACGAGCGGGGGGAACACCGGGGAGCTGTTTTTT
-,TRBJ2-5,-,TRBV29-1,CSVGQTEETQYF,TGCAGCGTTGGACAGACCGAAGAGACCCAGTACTTC
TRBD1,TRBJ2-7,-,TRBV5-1,CASSLGQGTSYEQYF,TGCGCCAGCAGCTTGGGACAGGGGACCTCCTACGAGCAGTACTTC
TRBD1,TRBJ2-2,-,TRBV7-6,CASSLQSGTGRNKDTGELFF,TGTGCCAGCAGCCTGCAATCCGGGACAGGGAGGAATAAGGACACCGGGGAGCTGTTTTTT
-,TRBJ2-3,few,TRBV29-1,CSVRRDFTDTQYF,TGCAGCGTCCGCAGGGACTTCACAGATACGCAGTATTTT
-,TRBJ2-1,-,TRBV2,CASATDGDNEQFF,TGTGCCAGCGCGACCGACGGAGACAATGAGCAGTTCTTC
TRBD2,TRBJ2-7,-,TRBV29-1,CSVAGLAGYEQYF,TGCAGCGTTGCTGGACTAGCGGGGTACGAGCAGTACTTC
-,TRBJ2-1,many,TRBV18,CASSMANEQFF,TGTGCCAGCTCAATGGCTAATGAGCAGTTCTTC
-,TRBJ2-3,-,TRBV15,CATSRDKGRGLGDTQYF,TGTGCCACCAGCAGAGATAAGGGGAGGGGGCTCGGAGATACGCAGTATTTT
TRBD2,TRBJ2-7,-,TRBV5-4,CASSPRGGLTYEQYF,TGTGCCAGCAGCCCACGCGGGGGGCTAACCTACGAGCAGTACTTC
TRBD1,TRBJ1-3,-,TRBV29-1,CSVKPQGANSGNTIYF,TGCAGCGTCAAACCCCAGGGGGCTAACTCTGGAAACACCATATATTTT
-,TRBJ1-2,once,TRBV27,CASSFDSGYGYTF,TGTGCCAGCAGTTTCGACAGCGGTTATGGCTACACCTTC
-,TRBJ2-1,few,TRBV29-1,CSAWGGVTVEQFF,TGCAGCGCCTGGGGTGGGGTAACGGTTGAGCAGTTCTTC
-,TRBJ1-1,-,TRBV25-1,CASTFTGLGTEAFF,TGTGCCAGCACCTTCACAGGGCTCGGCACTGAAGCTTTCTTT
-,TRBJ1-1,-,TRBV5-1,CASSSRVGLNTEAFF,TGCGCCAGCAGCTCCCGGGTAGGCCTGAACACTGAAGCTTTCTTT
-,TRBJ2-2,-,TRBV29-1,CSVQGLNSNTGELFF,TGCAGCGTTCAAGGACTCAACTCTAACACCGGGGAGCTGTTTTTT
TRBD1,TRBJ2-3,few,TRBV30,CAWSEGQPSDTQYF,TGTGCCTGGAGTGAGGGACAGCCTTCAGATACGCAGTATTTT
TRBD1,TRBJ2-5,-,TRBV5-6,CASSLFRHRGETQYF,TGTGCCAGCAGCTTGTTTCGTCACAGGGGAGAGACCCAGTACTTC
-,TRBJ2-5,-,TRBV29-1,CSVYPGENQETQYF,TGCAGCGTCTACCCTGGAGAAAATCAAGAGACCCAGTACTTC